This T cell receptor beta chain was recorded in a study of blood T cell repertoires in COVID-19. Study-level background: Sample material is recorded as cDNA or gDNA derived from T cells, B-cell-depleted T cells, or PBMCs.

Clones were sequenced by immunoSEQ multiplex PCR, and TCRdb holds only the in-frame ones, with some missing. The table has tens of thousands of clones, around four fifths seen once. Germline loops: CDR1 LGHNA, CDR2 YNFKEQ. Deletions cut 0 bases from V and 7 bases from J, with 19 bases between. This CDR3 spans 17 amino acids. This chain uses TRBV4-2 with TRBJ2-1; D is possibly TRBD2 (7 bases). The TCR sequence derives from a human donor in a cohort sampled during active COVID-19. The source material was peripheral blood. CDR3 in amino acids: CASSQERRGGGWNEQFF. In DNA, the CDR3 is TGTGCCAGCAGCCAAGAGCGGCGGGGAGGGGGGTGGAATGAGCAGTTCTTC.